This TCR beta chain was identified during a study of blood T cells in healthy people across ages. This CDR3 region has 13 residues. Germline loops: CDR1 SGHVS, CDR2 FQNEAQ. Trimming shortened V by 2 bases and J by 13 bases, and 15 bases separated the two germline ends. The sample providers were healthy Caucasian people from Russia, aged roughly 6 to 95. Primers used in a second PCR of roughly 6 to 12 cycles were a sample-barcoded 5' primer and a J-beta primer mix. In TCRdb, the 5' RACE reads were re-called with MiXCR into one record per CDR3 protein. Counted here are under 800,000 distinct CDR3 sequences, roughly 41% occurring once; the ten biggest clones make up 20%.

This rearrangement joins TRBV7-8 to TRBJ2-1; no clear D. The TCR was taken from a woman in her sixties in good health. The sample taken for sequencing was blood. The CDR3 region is CASSLSTAETQFF. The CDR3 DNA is TGTGCCAGCAGCTTAAGTACTGCAGAGACCCAGTTCTTC.